Following are 25 T cell receptor beta chains from one sample sequenced in a study of T cells in Graves' hyperthyroidism and ophthalmopathy. Amplified regions were TCR beta CDR3 sequences from RNA transcripts. When the TCR CDR3 underwent first-round RT-PCR, the HTBI primer set was used. TCRdb re-derived calls from the multiplex PCR reads in MiXCR, one entry per CDR3 protein. The profile shows around 620,000 distinct CDR3 sequences, 11% to 15% of them singletons. The sample was blood. These receptors were taken from a woman aged 18 to 35 with Graves' ophthalmopathy.

This clonotype has more than one count but fewer than ten. In nucleotides, the CDR3 is TGTGCCAGCAGCTTCGTGGGGGGATTAAATGAAAAACTGTTTTTT. Its protein is CASSFVGGLNEKLFF. V usage is TRBV7-2 and J usage is TRBJ1-4, with D maybe TRBD1 (5 bases). Germline V lookup: CDR1 SGHTA, CDR2 FQGNSA. Trimming removed 3 bases at V and 5 bases at J, with 13 bases between. CDR3 length: 15 amino acids.

This clonotype was observed a handful of times. The genes are TRBV5-1 and TRBJ2-7; 9 bases map to TRBD1. CDR1 is SGHRS, CDR2 YFSETQ, per germline. V lost 6 bases and J lost 1; bases outside the gene matches: 8. There are 15 residues in the CDR3. The CDR3 reads CASNSNRGPSYEQYF. Here the CDR3 DNA reads TGCGCCAGCAATTCTAACAGGGGGCCGTCCTACGAGCAGTACTTC.

This clonotype was counted between two and nine times. The rearrangement links TRBV7-9 to TRBJ2-3; D might be TRBD1 (6 bases). The CDR3 is 18 residues long. V lost 5 bases, J lost 1 base, and 22 bases lay in between. The V gene's germline CDR1 is SEHNR and CDR2 FQNEAQ (reference sequence). This chain's CDR3 is CASSRPGTSLGRTDTQYF. CDR3 nucleotide sequence: TGTGCCAGCAGCCGCCCCGGGACATCCTTGGGTCGCACAGATACGCAGTATTTT.

This clonotype was recorded at least ten times. V gene TRBV7-2 combines with J gene TRBJ2-1, with D tentatively TRBD1 or TRBD2 (5 bases each). Germline CDR1 and CDR2: SGHTA and FQGNSA. The CDR3 runs 14 residues. The germline V and J ends were trimmed by 5 bases and 4 bases, with 12 bases remaining between them. In DNA, the CDR3 is TGTGCCAGCAGCCCCCGGGACCAGTACAATGAGCAGTTCTTC. Translated: CASSPRDQYNEQFF.

This clonotype was observed a handful of times. V gene TRBV29-1 combines with J gene TRBJ2-2; 9 bases line up with TRBD1. Germline trimming cut 4 bases from V and 5 bases from J; bases unmatched to any gene: 5. CDR1 SQVTM and CDR2 ANQGSEA come from the germline V gene. This CDR3 contains 14 residues. CDR3 region: CSVADRGGTGELFF. The CDR3 region has the DNA TGCAGCGTTGCGGACAGGGGAGGGACCGGGGAGCTGTTTTTT.

This clonotype occurred many times. The rearrangement uses TRBV27 and TRBJ2-7; D may be TRBD1 (5 bases). Germline V lookup: CDR1 MNHEY, CDR2 SMNVEV (reference sequence). The CDR3 runs 14 residues. Trimming pared 2 bases from V and 2 bases from J, leaving 10 bases between. CDR3 DNA sequence: TGTGCCAGCAGTTTACAGGGTTCTACCTACGAGCAGTACTTC. It specifies CASSLQGSTYEQYF.

This clonotype was picked up many times. The chain has TRBV6-1 and TRBJ2-5, with 8 bases identical to TRBD1. Germline lookup yields CDR1 MNHNS and CDR2 SASEGT. The trim removed 7 bases at V and 5 bases at J, leaving 15 bases unmatched. The CDR3 contains 16 residues. The CDR3 protein is CASTPRWAGGVETQYF. The CDR3, as DNA: TGTGCCAGCACCCCCAGGTGGGCAGGGGGCGTGGAGACCCAGTACTTC.

This clonotype was seen at least ten times. V usage is TRBV7-2 and J usage is TRBJ2-4; 8 nucleotides agree with TRBD1. J gave up 8 bases and V 5 bases, and 11 bases lay outside the gene matches. Germline V gene sequence: CDR1 SGHTA, CDR2 FQGNSA. CDR3 length: 15 amino acids. CDR3 sequence (DNA): TGTGCCAGCAGCCTACCGGGGCAGGGGGCGGACATTCAGTACTTC. Protein sequence: CASSLPGQGADIQYF. The full variable domain, rest sourced from reference TRBV7-2 and TRBJ2-4, is GAGVSQSPSNKVTEKGKDVELRCDPISGHTALYWYRQSLGQGLEFLIYFQGNSAPDKSGLPSDRFSAERTGGSVSTLTIQRTQQEDSAVYLCASSLPGQGADIQYFGAGTRLSVL.

This clonotype was counted many times. The chain has TRBV29-1 and TRBJ2-7; TRBD1 matches at 8 bases. The ends lost 6 bases at V and 5 bases at J; junction bases unmatched: 12. The length of the CDR3 is 14 residues. Germline CDR1 reads SQVTM; CDR2 reads ANQGSEA. The CDR3 loop reads CSVQGGRGFDEQYF. CDR3 DNA: TGCAGCGTACAGGGGGGACGGGGGTTCGACGAGCAGTACTTC.

There are a few counts of this clonotype. This chain uses TRBV6-2 or TRBV6-3 with TRBJ1-4; possible D gene TRBD1, 5 bases. The germline gives CDR1 MNHEY, CDR2 SVGEGT. V was cut by 2 bases and J by 7 bases, with 17 bases left in between. The CDR3 spans 16 residues. The CDR3 sequence is CASSYPNRRSGEKLFF. The DNA for the CDR3 is TGTGCCAGCAGTTACCCGAACAGGAGGAGCGGTGAAAAACTGTTTTTT.

As for this clonotype: Given a much more abundant clone one base away, this may be a read error. The rearrangement links TRBV9 to TRBJ2-1; 12 bases agree with TRBD2. The J call may be mistaken, given a closer DNA end match to TRBJ2-7. The CDR3 runs 15 residues. CDR1 is SGDLS, CDR2 YYNGEE, per germline. The CDR3 protein is CASSAEGLAGNEQYF. CDR3 DNA sequence: TGTGCCAGCAGCGCCGAGGGACTAGCGGGCAATGAGCAGTACTTC.

The genes are TRBV5-1 and TRBJ2-7; 7 nucleotides line up with TRBD2. This CDR3 spans 15 amino acids. CDR1 and CDR2 (germline): SGHRS, YFSETQ. Trimming at V came to 0 bases and at J to 0 bases, leaving 3 bases not matched to a gene. As DNA, the CDR3 is TGCGCCAGCAGCTTGGATGCGGGAGACTCCTACGAGCAGTACTTC. It translates to CASSLDAGDSYEQYF.

This clonotype was counted ten times or more. The V call is TRBV7-6, the J call TRBJ2-3; possible D gene TRBD2, 5 bases. V lost 1 base, J lost 2 bases, and 16 bases lay in between. The CDR3 is 17 residues long. The germline CDR1 and CDR2 sequences are SGHVS and FNYEAQ. The CDR3 nucleotides read TGTGCCAGCAGCTTAGTGGGAGTAGTTAGGGACACAGATACGCAGTATTTT. This encodes CASSLVGVVRDTDTQYF.

This clonotype was counted only a few times. The chain carries TRBV24-1 and TRBJ2-7; no clear D gene. CDR3 length: 12 residues. Germline V CDR1 and CDR2: KGHDR, SFDVKD. The V gene lost 6 bases and the J gene lost 3 bases, with 8 bases spanning the gap. CDR3 sequence: CATSPGSYEQYF. DNA of the CDR3: TGTGCCACCAGTCCGGGCAGCTACGAGCAGTACTTC.

CDR3 DNA sequence: TGTGCCAGCAGCCCACGAACAGGAGATGCAACTAATGAAAAACTGTTTTTT. Translation gives CASSPRTGDATNEKLFF. This chain connects TRBV14 to TRBJ1-4, with D perhaps TRBD1 (5 bases). The germline gives CDR1 SGHDN, CDR2 FVKESK. The V end was cut by 4 bases, the J end by 0 bases, with 15 bases between. The CDR3 runs 17 residues. The full variable domain, with the rest looked up from reference TRBV14 and TRBJ1-4, is EAGVTQFPSHSVIEKGQTVTLRCDPISGHDNLYWYRRVMGKEIKFLLHFVKESKQDESGMPNNRFLAERTGGTYSTLKVQPAELEDSGVYFCASSPRTGDATNEKLFFGSGTQLSVL.

This clonotype was detected many times. V is TRBV12-3 or TRBV12-4 and J is TRBJ2-1; no clear D. The V end lost 4 bases, the J end lost 14 bases, and 18 bases lay between the germline ends. This CDR3 is 13 amino acids long. The chain's CDR3 is CASSSPPYRAKFF. DNA of the CDR3: TGTGCCAGCAGTTCCCCACCTTATCGGGCGAAGTTCTTC.

In its sample, this clonotype was seen a few times. V gene TRBV18 combines with J gene TRBJ1-6; the match to TRBD1 covers 8 bases. Germline trimming cut 1 base from V and 9 bases from J; bases unmatched to any gene: 8. The CDR3 runs to 16 residues. Germline V lookup: CDR1 KGHSH, CDR2 LQKENI. The CDR3 sequence: CASSPLAGGDFSPLHF. As DNA, the CDR3 is TGTGCCAGCTCACCACTTGCAGGGGGCGACTTTTCACCCCTCCACTTT.

In DNA form, the CDR3 reads TGTGCCAGCAGCTTAGCGCGGACTGGACCCTACGAGCAGTACTTC. It encodes CASSLARTGPYEQYF. This chain joins TRBV7-2 and TRBJ2-7; perhaps TRBD2 as D (5 bases). Germline assignment: CDR1 SGHTA and CDR2 FQGNSA. V was clipped by 0 bases and J by 2 bases, with 11 bases between them. This CDR3 contains 15 residues.

This clonotype has only a few counts. This clone may be a read error of a much larger clone one base away. V usage is TRBV28 and J usage is TRBJ1-3, with D possibly matching TRBD1 (6 bases). The CDR3 is 17 residues long. Germline values: CDR1 MDHEN, CDR2 SYDVKM. CDR3 nucleotide sequence: TGTGCCAGCCCTCGAGGGGGAGGGCATGTGTCTGGAGACACCATATATTTT. Its translation: CASPRGGGHVSGDTIYF.

This rearrangement joins TRBV9 to TRBJ1-4, with 10 nucleotides matching TRBD1. V was pared by 4 bases and J by 8 bases, with 8 bases of the junction left unmatched. Germline loops: CDR1 SGDLS, CDR2 YYNGEE. This CDR3 region has 15 residues. CDR3 nucleotides: TGTGCCAGCAGCTCTAGGACAGGGGGAAAGGAAAAACTGTTTTTT. This codes for CASSSRTGGKEKLFF.

This clonotype has ten or more counts. J is TRBJ1-4 and V is TRBV6-1; D is undetermined. Between the trimmed V and J ends, which lost 1 base and 4 bases, there was a span of 7 bases. Germline V gives CDR1 MNHNS, CDR2 SASEGT. The CDR3 extends over 14 amino acids. CDR3 DNA sequence: TGTGCCAGCAGTGAAGACAGCCTTAATGAAAAACTGTTTTTT. Translated: CASSEDSLNEKLFF.

Many counts were recorded for this clonotype. This chain uses TRBV5-1 with TRBJ2-3; no definite D call. The CDR3 length is 13 residues. Trimming took off 0 bases at V and 4 bases at J, with 6 bases between the two ends. Germline V CDR1 and CDR2: SGHRS, YFSETQ. In DNA, the CDR3 is TGCGCCAGCAGCTTGGACCGGCCAGATACGCAGTATTTT. Translating gives CASSLDRPDTQYF.

This clonotype was counted many times. The chain joins TRBV7-2 to TRBJ1-3, with 7 bases fitting TRBD1. The V segment lost 4 bases and the J segment 0 bases; nucleotides outside the gene matches: 3. Germline V lookup: CDR1 SGHTA, CDR2 FQGNSA. The CDR3 loop spans 15 amino acids. The CDR3 sequence is CASSSTGSSGNTIYF. CDR3 DNA: TGTGCCAGCAGCTCGACAGGGTCCTCTGGAAACACCATATATTTT. Variable domain in full (rest from reference TRBV7-2 and TRBJ1-3): GAGVSQSPSNKVTEKGKDVELRCDPISGHTALYWYRQSLGQGLEFLIYFQGNSAPDKSGLPSDRFSAERTGGSVSTLTIQRTQQEDSAVYLCASSSTGSSGNTIYFGEGSWLTVV.

This clonotype was found many times. This chain uses TRBV7-9 with TRBJ1-2; maybe TRBD1 (5 bases). The CDR3 loop spans 14 amino acids. The germline gives CDR1 SEHNR, CDR2 FQNEAQ (reference sequence). V dropped 3 bases and J dropped 0 bases, with 8 bases sitting between them. The chain's CDR3 is CASSFGTSNYGYTF. The CDR3 DNA sequence: TGTGCCAGCAGCTTTGGGACGTCTAACTATGGCTACACCTTC.

This chain links TRBV10-3 with TRBJ1-5; D unclear. The CDR3 is 14 amino acids. V was trimmed by 3 bases and J by 1 base, leaving 7 bases between them. Germline CDR1 and CDR2: ENHRY and SYGVKD. CDR3 nucleotides: TGTGCCATCAGTGAAAGAGAGAGCAATCAGCCCCAGCATTTT. Protein product: CAISERESNQPQHF.